The 31 T cell receptor beta chains given below trace back to one sample, sequenced in a study of cytomegalovirus exposure and HLA in healthy donors. Primers: 60 Vbeta forward and 13 Jbeta reverse. Measured with immunoSEQ multiplex PCR; TCRdb has only the in-frame clones, and not every one. The data hold almost 200,000 clones, with 70% to 80% observed a single time. The sequenced sample was PBMCs. These receptor sequences come from a woman younger than 45 in good health and CMV-seropositive.

The genes are TRBV6-5 and TRBJ1-1, with a weak D call TRBD1 (6 bases). Germline V gives CDR1 MNHEY, CDR2 SVGAGI. CDR3 length: 14 amino acids. V was trimmed by 8 bases and J by 2 bases, leaving 15 bases between them. CDR3 sequence (DNA): TGTGCCAGCGCGTCGGGACATTTAAACACTGAAGCTTTCTTT. It translates to CASASGHLNTEAFF.

This clone is a singleton in its sample. The V and J genes are TRBV27 and TRBJ2-7; 8 bases are a match to TRBD2. From germline, CDR1 is MNHEY and CDR2 SMNVEV (reference sequence). The trim removed 3 bases at V and 3 bases at J, leaving 4 bases unmatched. CDR3 size: 14 residues. CDR3: CASSFSGGDYEQYF. The DNA for the CDR3 is TGTGCCAGCAGTTTTTCGGGAGGGGACTACGAGCAGTACTTC.

The V call is TRBV5-6, the J call TRBJ1-2; 7 bases are a match to TRBD1. The CDR3 runs to 14 residues. Germline-derived CDR1 and CDR2 are SGHDT and YYEEEE. Trimming removed 0 bases from V and 6 bases from J; junction bases left unmatched: 5. The CDR3 sequence: CASSLGGTVDGYTF. The CDR3 DNA follows: TGTGCCAGCAGCTTGGGAGGGACAGTTGATGGCTACACCTTC.

This chain connects TRBV2 to TRBJ2-7; 12 nucleotides line up with TRBD2. Germline lookup yields CDR1 SNHLY and CDR2 FYNNEI. J lost 4 bases, V lost 6 bases, and 4 bases had no gene match. The CDR3 is 14 residues long. DNA for the CDR3: TGTGCCAGCAGCACAGGACTAGCGGGGTACGAGCAGTACTTC. This gives the protein CASSTGLAGYEQYF.

The CDR3 here is CASSLLRGAFTNQPQHF. In nucleotides, the CDR3 is TGTGCCAGCAGCTTGTTGCGCGGTGCCTTTACGAATCAGCCCCAGCATTTT. The chain couples TRBV5-8 to TRBJ1-5; no reliable D call. The CDR3 is 17 residues long. In germline, CDR1 is SGHTS, CDR2 YDEGEE. Trimming pared 1 base from V and 4 bases from J, leaving 18 bases between.

This clone was counted only a few times. The chain has TRBV5-6 and TRBJ2-3, with 12 bases lining up with TRBD2. The CDR3 length is 18 residues. Trimming removed 0 bases from V and 5 bases from J; junction bases left unmatched: 10. Germline assignment: CDR1 SGHDT and CDR2 YYEEEE. This CDR3 reads CASSLASGGAELKDTQYF. The CDR3 nucleotides are TGTGCCAGCAGCTTGGCTAGCGGGGGGGCTGAGTTGAAAGATACGCAGTATTTT.

V and J are TRBV6-5 and TRBJ1-1; no definite D call. Germline V CDR1 and CDR2: MNHEY, SVGAGI. V was shortened by 2 bases and J by 4 bases, with 11 bases between the two germline ends. The CDR3 sequence is 14 residues long. The CDR3 is CASSYVKGATEAFF. In DNA, the CDR3 is TGTGCCAGCAGTTACGTAAAGGGAGCCACTGAAGCTTTCTTT.

This clone came up a few times. The chain recombines TRBV25-1 with TRBJ2-7; D is possibly TRBD1 (5 bases). This CDR3 comprises 13 residues. Germline loops: CDR1 MGHDK, CDR2 SYGVNS. The V and J ends lost 2 bases and 7 bases respectively, with 12 bases between them. DNA for the CDR3: TGTGCCAGCAGTGAAGACGGGCCAGGGGAGCAGTACTTC. This encodes CASSEDGPGEQYF.

This clone showed up just a few times. J is TRBJ2-3 and V is TRBV6-1; tentatively, D is TRBD1 (6 bases). Germline-derived CDR1 and CDR2 are MNHNS and SASEGT. Trimming left V 5 bases short and J 4 bases short, with 13 bases between. The CDR3 sequence is 14 residues long. In DNA, the CDR3 is TGTGCCAGCAGTTCCGGGACAAATCCAGATACGCAGTATTTT. This translates into CASSSGTNPDTQYF.

The V gene is TRBV7-9, the J gene TRBJ1-2; D might be TRBD1 (5 bases). CDR3 length: 16 residues. Germline V gene data show CDR1 as SEHNR and CDR2 as FQNEAQ (reference sequence). V lost 0 bases, J lost 5 bases, and 16 bases lay in between. Here the CDR3 DNA reads TGTGCCAGCAGCTTAGCGTTGCGGACGGACACTTATGGCTACACCTTC. It codes for CASSLALRTDTYGYTF.

Written as DNA, the CDR3 is TGTGCAGTGGCTGGGGCCGACAGTCTAGTGTCACCCCTCCACTTT. Translating gives CAVAGADSLVSPLHF. The chain couples TRBV7-8 to TRBJ1-6; D possibly corresponds to TRBD1 (5 bases). The CDR3 is 15 residues long. Germline CDR1 reads SGHVS; CDR2 reads FQNEAQ. The variable domain in full, completed from reference TRBV7-8 and TRBJ1-6, reads GAGVSQSPRYKVAKRGQDVALRCDPISGHVSLFWYQQALGQGPEFLTYFQNEAQLDKSGLPSDRFFAERPEGSVSTLKIQRTQQEDSAVYLCAVAGADSLVSPLHFGNGTRLTVT.

The chain uses TRBV30 and TRBJ1-3; no reliable D call. V was clipped by 5 bases and J by 0 bases, with 5 bases between them. The germline V gene encodes CDR1 GTSNPN and CDR2 SVGIG (reference sequence). The CDR3 sequence is 12 residues long. CDR3 residues: CAWGPSGNTIYF. The CDR3, as DNA: TGTGCCTGGGGGCCCTCTGGAAACACCATATATTTT.

This clone was counted only a few times. The chain employs TRBV9 and TRBJ1-1; TRBD1 matches at 7 bases. J was trimmed by 0 bases and V by 4 bases; bases with no gene match: 6. Germline CDR1 reads SGDLS; CDR2 reads YYNGEE. The CDR3 runs 15 residues. CDR3 protein: CASSPRQGLNTEAFF. The DNA for the CDR3 is TGTGCCAGCAGCCCCCGACAGGGACTGAACACTGAAGCTTTCTTT.

Only a few counts were recorded for this clone. This chain connects TRBV11-3 to TRBJ2-7; TRBD2 matches 7 bases. Germline values: CDR1 SGHNT, CDR2 YENEEA. The CDR3 runs 16 residues. With V trimmed by 6 bases and J by 7 bases, 18 bases remained unmatched. The CDR3 is CASSDSLREGSWEQYF. CDR3 DNA: TGTGCCAGCAGTGATTCTTTGAGGGAGGGTTCATGGGAGCAGTACTTC.

The genes are TRBV5-6 and TRBJ1-2; the match to TRBD1 covers 9 bases. Per the germline V gene, CDR1 is SGHDT and CDR2 is YYEEEE. The CDR3 is 16 residues long. V lost 4 bases, J lost 4 bases, and 11 bases stayed unmatched. CDR3 in DNA: TGTGCCAGCAGCCCCCGGACAGGGGAGACGGGCTATGGCTACACCTTC. The encoded protein is CASSPRTGETGYGYTF.

This clone came up once. The rearrangement uses TRBV11-3 and TRBJ2-7; no clear D. Germline CDR1 is SGHNT and CDR2 is YENEEA. V shed 5 bases and J shed 1 base, with 9 bases lying between them. This CDR3 has 13 amino acids. CDR3 protein: CASSRGFSYEQYF. CDR3 nucleotides: TGTGCCAGCAGCCGCGGATTTTCCTACGAGCAGTACTTC.

The rearrangement links TRBV6-1 to TRBJ2-7; TRBD1 might be the D (5 bases). The germline CDR1 and CDR2 sequences are MNHNS and SASEGT. The V end lost 7 bases, the J end lost 4 bases, and 17 bases lay between the germline ends. The CDR3 length is 14 residues. CDR3 loop: CASTPWQGWYEQYF. The DNA of the CDR3 is TGTGCCAGCACCCCGTGGCAGGGATGGTACGAGCAGTACTTC.

V gene TRBV10-3 combines with J gene TRBJ1-3; D call uncertain. The CDR3 is made up of 13 amino acids. V was cut by 4 bases and J by 3 bases, with 7 bases left in between. In germline, CDR1 is ENHRY, CDR2 SYGVKD. Written as DNA, the CDR3 is TGTGCCATCAGTGGCGGGGATGGAAACACCATATATTTT. Translated: CAISGGDGNTIYF.

This chain joins TRBV20-1 and TRBJ2-3; no firm D call. Germline lookup yields CDR1 DFQATT and CDR2 SNEGSKA (reference sequence). Between the trimmed V and J ends, which lost 3 bases and 5 bases, there was a span of 3 bases. The CDR3 is 10 residues long. The CDR3 loop reads CSASVDTQYF. The DNA of the CDR3 is TGCAGTGCTAGCGTAGATACGCAGTATTTT.

The V and J genes are TRBV6-6 and TRBJ2-3; 12 nucleotides align to TRBD2. V shed 6 bases, J shed 6 bases, and the junction held 10 bases outside the gene matches. This CDR3 spans 16 amino acids. Germline CDR1 MNHNY, CDR2 SVGAGI (reference sequence). The CDR3 protein is CASRTGLAGSGDTQYF. In nucleotides, the CDR3 is TGTGCCAGCAGGACGGGACTAGCGGGCTCGGGGGATACGCAGTATTTT.

The chain employs TRBV2 and TRBJ1-1, with TRBD1 identical over 10 bases. The ends lost 4 bases at V and 6 bases at J; junction bases unmatched: 11. Germline V gene lookup returns CDR1 SNHLY and CDR2 FYNNEI. The CDR3 sequence is 16 residues long. This CDR3 is CASSGETGDRGPEAFF. The CDR3 nucleotides read TGTGCCAGCAGTGGTGAAACGGGGGACAGGGGCCCTGAAGCTTTCTTT. The full variable domain, rest sourced from reference TRBV2 and TRBJ1-1, is EPEVTQTPSHQVTQMGQEVILRCVPISNHLYFYWYRQILGQKVEFLVSFYNNEISEKSEIFDDQFSVERPDGSNFTLKIRSTKLEDSAMYFCASSGETGDRGPEAFFGQGTRLTVV.

The chain has TRBV6-5 and TRBJ2-1; 11 positions match TRBD1. CDR3 length equals 13 residues. Germline assignment: CDR1 MNHEY and CDR2 SVGAGI. Trimming cost V 6 bases and J 8 bases; bases outside gene matches: 3. The CDR3: CASSPGQGDEQFF. DNA for the CDR3: TGTGCCAGCAGCCCGGGACAGGGGGATGAGCAGTTCTTC.

This clone was observed a handful of times. The genes are TRBV9 and TRBJ2-5; tentative D call: TRBD2 (6 bases). Trimming pared 0 bases from V and 4 bases from J, leaving 13 bases between. Germline V gives CDR1 SGDLS, CDR2 YYNGEE. The CDR3 covers 15 residues. Here the CDR3 reads CASSVDGAGGETQYF. CDR3 sequence (DNA): TGTGCCAGCAGCGTAGACGGAGCGGGTGGAGAGACCCAGTACTTC.

The V call is TRBV6-5, the J call TRBJ2-7; D is possibly TRBD1 (6 bases). The germline V gene encodes CDR1 MNHEY and CDR2 SVGAGI. The CDR3 sequence is 13 residues long. The V and J ends lost 5 bases and 3 bases respectively, with 11 bases between them. The CDR3 region has the DNA TGTGCCAGCAGTAGGACAGTTAACTACGAGCAGTACTTC. This codes for CASSRTVNYEQYF.

The genes are TRBV7-9 and TRBJ2-7; 9 nucleotides align to TRBD2. The V and J ends lost 5 bases and 0 bases, in that order; junction bases with no gene match: 5. The CDR3 extends over 15 amino acids. Germline CDR1 SEHNR, CDR2 FQNEAQ (reference sequence). The CDR3 nucleotides are TGTGCCAGCAGCGCGACTAGCGGTACCTCCTACGAGCAGTACTTC. Residues: CASSATSGTSYEQYF.

The V call is TRBV5-1, the J call TRBJ1-2, with 12 bases identical to TRBD1. V lost 7 bases, J lost 7 bases, and 11 bases stayed unmatched. Looked up from germline, CDR1 is SGHRS and CDR2 is YFSETQ. The CDR3 is made up of 15 amino acids. The CDR3 DNA sequence: TGCGCCAGCGGTGGGACAGGGGGCGGTGGAATTGGCTACACCTTC. Residues: CASGGTGGGGIGYTF.

The V call is TRBV27, the J call TRBJ1-2, with D hard to call. The CDR3 extends over 14 amino acids. V was shortened by 5 bases and J by 3 bases, with 13 bases between the two germline ends. Germline loops: CDR1 MNHEY, CDR2 SMNVEV (reference sequence). The CDR3 bases are TGTGCCAGCAGTCCCCGCGGTGCTTACTATGGCTACACCTTC. Its protein is CASSPRGAYYGYTF.

The chain uses TRBV5-8 and TRBJ2-1; weak D call: TRBD1 (6 bases). This CDR3 comprises 12 residues. Germline-derived CDR1 and CDR2 are SGHTS and YDEGEE. The V end lost 3 bases, the J end lost 7 bases, and 8 bases lay between the germline ends. CDR3 sequence (DNA): TGTGCCAGCAGCTCCACAGGGAATGAGCAGTTCTTC. Translating gives CASSSTGNEQFF.

The J gene is TRBJ2-3, the V gene TRBV7-9; D gene ambiguous. Germline V gives CDR1 SEHNR, CDR2 FQNEAQ (reference sequence). CDR3 size: 14 residues. Trimming left V 5 bases short and J 2 bases short, with 11 bases between. The CDR3 loop reads CASSPQTYTDTQYF. In DNA, the CDR3 is TGTGCCAGCAGCCCCCAGACTTACACAGATACGCAGTATTTT.

This clone was seen a few times. The rearrangement joins TRBV4-1 to TRBJ1-4; D is perhaps TRBD1 (5 bases). V dropped 0 bases and J dropped 13 bases, with 15 bases sitting between them. From germline, CDR1 is MGHRA and CDR2 YSYEKL. This CDR3 is 14 amino acids long. CDR3 sequence reads: CASSQEQLGGGLFF. The CDR3 DNA reads TGCGCCAGCAGCCAAGAGCAGTTGGGGGGGGGACTGTTTTTT.

The J gene is TRBJ2-7, the V gene TRBV9; the D gene is possibly TRBD2 (6 bases). Germline V CDR1 and CDR2: SGDLS, YYNGEE. The CDR3 runs to 15 residues. The ends were cut back, 4 bases at V and 4 bases at J, with 18 bases in the middle. The CDR3 here is CASSPLGGRFYEQYF. In DNA, the CDR3 is TGTGCCAGCAGCCCCCTGGGAGGCCGCTTTTACGAGCAGTACTTC.